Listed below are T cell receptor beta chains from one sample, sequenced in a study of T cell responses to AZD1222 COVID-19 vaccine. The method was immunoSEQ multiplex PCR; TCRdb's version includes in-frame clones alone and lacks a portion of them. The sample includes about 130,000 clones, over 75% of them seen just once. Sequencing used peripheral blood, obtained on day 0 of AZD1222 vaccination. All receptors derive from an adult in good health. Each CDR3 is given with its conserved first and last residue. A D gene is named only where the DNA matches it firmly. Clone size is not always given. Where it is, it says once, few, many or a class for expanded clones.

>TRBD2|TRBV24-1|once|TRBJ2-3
TGTGCCACCAGTGATTGGGCGGGAGCGGGCACAGATACGCAGTATTTT
CATSDWAGAGTDTQYF
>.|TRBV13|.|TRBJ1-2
TGTGCCAGCAGTCGTGGGACGGCTAGTGGCTACACCTTC
CASSRGTASGYTF
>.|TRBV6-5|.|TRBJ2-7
TGTGCCAGCAGTTACAGTCGGGTCCTCTCCTACGAGCAGTACTTC
CASSYSRVLSYEQYF
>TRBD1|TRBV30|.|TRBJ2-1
TGTGCCTGGAGCAGACAGGGGGGGAAGCAGTTCTTC
CAWSRQGGKQFF
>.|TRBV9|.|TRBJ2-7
TGTGCCAGCAGCCAGAGTTGGAGGGGCACCTACGAGCAGTACTTC
CASSQSWRGTYEQYF
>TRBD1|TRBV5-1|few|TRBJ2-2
TGCGCCAGCAGCTTGGGGGACAGGGGTACCGGGGAGCTGTTTTTT
CASSLGDRGTGELFF
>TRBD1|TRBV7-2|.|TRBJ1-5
TGTGCCAGCAGCTACGACAGGGGTAGCAATCAGCCCCAGCATTTT
CASSYDRGSNQPQHF
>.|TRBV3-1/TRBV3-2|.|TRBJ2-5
TGTGCCAGCAGCCAAGATGTACGGCATCAAGAGACCCAGTACTTC
CASSQDVRHQETQYF
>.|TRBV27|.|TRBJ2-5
TGTGCCAGCAGTTTAAATAGGGTCCAAGAGACCCAGTACTTC
CASSLNRVQETQYF
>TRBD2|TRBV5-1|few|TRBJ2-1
TGCGCCAGCAGCCCCGGGACTAGGAGTCAAGGGGAGCAGTTCTTC
CASSPGTRSQGEQFF
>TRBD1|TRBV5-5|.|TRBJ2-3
TGTGCCAGCAGCCCGGGGACAGGAAGTAGCACAGATACGCAGTATTTT
CASSPGTGSSTDTQYF
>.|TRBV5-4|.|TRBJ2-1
TGTGCCAGCAGCACTAGCTTCAATGAGCAGTTCTTC
CASSTSFNEQFF
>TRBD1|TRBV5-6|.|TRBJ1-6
TGTGCCAGCAGCCTCGGACAGGAATACTCACCCCTCCACTTT
CASSLGQEYSPLHF
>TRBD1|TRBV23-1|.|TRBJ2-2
TGCGCCAGCAGTCAATCCGTAAGGCGCAGGGGGCCGACCGGCACCGGGGAGCTGTTTTTT
CASSQSVRRRGPTGTGELFF
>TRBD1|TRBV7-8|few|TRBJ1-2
TGTGCCAGCAGCTTAGGACAGGGGGCGAACTATGGCTACACCTTC
CASSLGQGANYGYTF
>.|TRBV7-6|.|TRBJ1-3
TGTGCCAGCAGCTTAGGGACACAGAGCTCTGGAAACACCATATATTTT
CASSLGTQSSGNTIYF
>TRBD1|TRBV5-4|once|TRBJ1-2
TGTGCCAGCACGCCGACAGGGACGGATGGCTACACCTTC
CASTPTGTDGYTF
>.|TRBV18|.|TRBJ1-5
TGTGCCAGCTCGCGACAGACTAGCAATCAGCCCCAGCATTTT
CASSRQTSNQPQHF
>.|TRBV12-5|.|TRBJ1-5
TGTGCTAGTGGTGGCCTAGGGGGGCTCCAACAGCCCCAGCATTTT
CASGGLGGLQQPQHF
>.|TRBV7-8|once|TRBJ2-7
TGTGCCAGCAGAGCTAGTTACGAGCAGTACTTC
CASRASYEQYF
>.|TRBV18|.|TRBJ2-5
TGTGCCAGCTCACCACGGGGAGAGACCCAGTACTTC
CASSPRGETQYF
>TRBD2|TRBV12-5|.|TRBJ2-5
TGTGCTAGTGGTTTGTCCCTACTAGCGGGGGGCATGGAGACCCAGTACTTC
CASGLSLLAGGMETQYF
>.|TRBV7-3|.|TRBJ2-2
TGTGCCAGCAGCTTACGGGACCGCCATCCGGGGGAGCTGTTTTTT
CASSLRDRHPGELFF
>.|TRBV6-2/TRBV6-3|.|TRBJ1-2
TGTGCCAGCAGTTACGAGGCAATGTATGGCTACACCTTC
CASSYEAMYGYTF
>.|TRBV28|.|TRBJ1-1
TGTGCCAGCAGTCAGACAGCCTTGAACATTGAAGCTTTCTTT
CASSQTALNIEAFF
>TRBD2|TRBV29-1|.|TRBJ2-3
TGCAGCGTTTCCCGAGGACTAGCGCACACAGATACGCAGTATTTT
CSVSRGLAHTDTQYF
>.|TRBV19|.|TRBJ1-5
TGTGCCAGTAGTATCAGGGGAGGGAGTCAGCCCCAGCATTTT
CASSIRGGSQPQHF
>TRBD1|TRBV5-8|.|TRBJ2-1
TGTGCCAGCAGCTCCGGGACAGGGGGCTACAATGAGCAGTTCTTC
CASSSGTGGYNEQFF
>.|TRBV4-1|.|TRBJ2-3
TGCGCCAGCAGCCAAGGCGCGGGGAAAAACACAGATACGCAGTATTTT
CASSQGAGKNTDTQYF
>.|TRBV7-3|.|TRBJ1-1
TGTGCCAGCAGCTTAGAAGCGAACACTGAAGCTTTCTTT
CASSLEANTEAFF
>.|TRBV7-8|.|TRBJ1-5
TGTGCCAGCAGCCTTGCAAAAGGGGCCAGTGCCGATCAGCCCCAGCATTTT
CASSLAKGASADQPQHF
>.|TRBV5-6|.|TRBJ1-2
TGTGCCAGCAGCCTAGACGATAACTATGGCTACACCTTC
CASSLDDNYGYTF
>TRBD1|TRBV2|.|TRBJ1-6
TGTGCCAGCAGCGACAGGGGGCCTAATTCACCCCTCCACTTT
CASSDRGPNSPLHF
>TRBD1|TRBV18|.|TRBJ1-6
TGTGCCAGCTCACGAACACCTTCTACAGGGGGCAGAAATTCACCCCTCCACTTT
CASSRTPSTGGRNSPLHF
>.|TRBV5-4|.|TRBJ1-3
TGTGCCAGCAGCTCCCCAGAACGATACGGAAACACCATATATTTT
CASSSPERYGNTIYF
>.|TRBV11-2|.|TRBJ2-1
TGTGCCAGCAGCTCCTTACGAGGGAGTGGCTACAATGAGCAGTTCTTC
CASSSLRGSGYNEQFF
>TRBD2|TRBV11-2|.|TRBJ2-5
TGTGCCAGCAGCTTAGATACGGGACTAGCGGGGGCCTTACAAGAGACCCAGTACTTC
CASSLDTGLAGALQETQYF
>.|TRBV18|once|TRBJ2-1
TGTGCCAGCTCACCACGGGAAGGAACAGAGGAGCAGTTCTTC
CASSPREGTEEQFF